The rows below give T cell receptor beta chains drawn from one sample of a study of regulatory T cells in long-lasting Graves disease. TCRdb called the multiplex PCR reads again in MiXCR, with one record for every CDR3 protein. The data contain around 400,000 distinct CDR3 sequences, roughly a sixth of them seen just once; the ten biggest clones take up around a fifth. Source: peripheral blood mononuclear cells (PBMCs), taken at new diagnosis, from a patient treated with antithyroid drugs. These receptors all come from a female donor with Graves disease. Each CDR3 is given with its conserved first and last residue. Fields, in order: V gene, D gene, J gene, clone size, CDR3 protein, CDR3 DNA. A D gene is named only where the DNA matches it firmly. Some rows have no size entry. The others give once, few or many, or a class for an expanded clone.

TRBV7-2	TRBD1	TRBJ2-2	many	CASSLDGDRGIAGELFF	TGTGCCAGCAGCTTAGATGGGGACAGGGGAATTGCCGGGGAGCTGTTTTTT
TRBV27	TRBD2	TRBJ2-7	-	CASSPQGLGLAEGEQYF	TGTGCCAGCAGTCCCCAGGGTTTAGGACTAGCGGAGGGCGAGCAGTACTTC
TRBV6-9	TRBD1	TRBJ1-6	few	CASSYSKVHRGYSPLHF	TGTGCCAGCAGTTACTCGAAAGTGCACAGGGGGTACTCACCCCTCCACTTT
TRBV5-5	TRBD1	TRBJ1-1	-	CASSPQRQGSAFF	TGTGCCAGCAGCCCCCAAAGACAGGGATCAGCTTTCTTT
TRBV28	-	TRBJ2-7	many	CATSTGLSYEQYF	TGTGCCACCAGCACGGGGCTTAGCTACGAGCAGTACTTC
TRBV11-2	TRBD2	TRBJ2-7	many	CASSSTGLAGVKYEQYF	TGTGCCAGCAGCTCGACGGGACTAGCGGGAGTGAAATACGAGCAGTACTTC
TRBV15	-	TRBJ1-2	many	CATSRLLQAGGGYTF	TGTGCCACCAGCAGGCTCTTACAGGCGGGAGGTGGCTACACCTTC
TRBV18	-	TRBJ2-1	many	CASSPPGGNEQFF	TGTGCCAGCTCACCACCGGGGGGCAATGAGCAGTTCTTC
TRBV4-2	-	TRBJ2-1	few	CASSQAGNSHNEQFF	TGTGCCAGCAGCCAAGCCGGGAACTCCCACAATGAGCAGTTCTTC
TRBV6-2/TRBV6-3	-	TRBJ1-5	-	CTSRPSTGPPQAQHF	TGTACCAGCAGGCCCTCGACAGGTCCTCCCCAAGCCCAGCATTTT
TRBV20-1	-	TRBJ2-1	few	CSARADLGYNEQFF	TGCAGTGCTAGAGCTGATCTGGGGTACAATGAGCAGTTCTTC
TRBV4-3	-	TRBJ2-5	many	CASSQEGTDSHPETQYF	TGCGCCAGCAGCCAAGAAGGGACGGACTCCCACCCCGAGACCCAGTACTTC
TRBV28	-	TRBJ1-1	many	CASSSHWGYTEAFF	TGTGCCAGCAGTTCCCATTGGGGTTACACTGAAGCTTTCTTT
TRBV6-5	TRBD2	TRBJ2-2	few	CASSYLAGHVMGELFF	TGTGCCAGCAGTTACTTAGCGGGCCACGTAATGGGGGAGCTGTTTTTT
TRBV12-3/TRBV12-4	TRBD2	TRBJ2-1	many	CASSPTTSGTSQFF	TGTGCCAGCAGTCCAACGACTAGCGGGACGTCTCAGTTCTTC
TRBV2	TRBD1	TRBJ1-1	-	CASSDGQGDTEAFF	TGTGCCAGCTCCGACGGACAGGGTGACACTGAAGCTTTCTTT
TRBV5-6	TRBD2	TRBJ2-1	many	CASSLKRGLALQFF	TGTGCCAGCAGCTTAAAACGGGGACTAGCGCTGCAGTTCTTC
TRBV10-3	-	TRBJ2-5	few	CAISESGLKETQYF	TGTGCCATCAGTGAGTCGGGCTTAAAAGAGACCCAGTACTTC
TRBV7-8	-	TRBJ2-7	many	CASSGPGKGEEQYF	TGTGCCAGCAGCGGGCCGGGAAAGGGAGAGGAGCAGTACTTC
TRBV5-1	TRBD1	TRBJ2-7	many	CASSSGGRGQGYEQYF	TGCGCCAGCAGCTCCGGGGGCAGGGGGCAAGGCTACGAGCAGTACTTC
TRBV5-1	-	TRBJ2-2	many	CASSKEGPTMNTGELFF	TGCGCCAGCAGTAAGGAGGGGCCAACCATGAACACCGGGGAGCTGTTTTTT
TRBV24-1	-	TRBJ2-5	few	CATSDFPNGRETQYF	TGTGCCACCAGTGATTTCCCCAACGGACGGGAGACCCAGTACTTC
TRBV3-1	-	TRBJ1-2	many	CASSPTGDGYGGYTF	TGTGCCAGCAGTCCCACGGGGGACGGGTATGGTGGCTACACCTTC
TRBV5-6	-	TRBJ1-1	many	CASSFGRASSAAFF	TGTGCCAGCAGCTTTGGGAGGGCCAGCTCGGCGGCTTTCTTT
TRBV12-3/TRBV12-4	-	TRBJ1-6	few	CASGSGEASSYNSPLHF	TGTGCCAGCGGGAGCGGAGAAGCCAGCTCCTATAATTCACCCCTCCACTTT
TRBV29-1	TRBD1	TRBJ1-1	many	CSVKGQLYTEAFF	TGCAGCGTTAAGGGACAGTTGTACACTGAAGCTTTCTTT
TRBV12-3/TRBV12-4	-	TRBJ2-1	many	CASSFDSPLAYNEQFF	TGTGCCAGCAGTTTTGACAGCCCACTAGCTTACAATGAGCAGTTCTTC
TRBV27	-	TRBJ1-5	many	CASSLLGAQPQHF	TGTGCCAGCAGTTTATTGGGGGCTCAGCCCCAGCATTTT
TRBV4-2	TRBD1	TRBJ2-7	-	CAGSRETGGSYEQYF	TGTGCCGGCAGCCGTGAGACAGGGGGGAGCTACGAGCAGTACTTC
TRBV2	TRBD2	TRBJ2-4	many	CASSWVSGSAKNIQYF	TGTGCCAGCAGTTGGGTTAGCGGGAGTGCCAAAAACATTCAGTACTTC
TRBV3-1	TRBD1	TRBJ1-6	many	CASSRRTGQDGSPLHF	TGTGCCAGCAGCCGCAGGACGGGACAGGATGGTTCACCCCTCCACTTT
TRBV29-1	-	TRBJ1-1	many	CSVEVAQMNTEAFF	TGCAGCGTTGAAGTAGCACAGATGAACACTGAAGCTTTCTTT
TRBV7-3	TRBD2	TRBJ2-1	-	CAIPPRTRGEQFF	TGTGCCATCCCACCCAGGACTAGGGGTGAGCAGTTCTTC
TRBV15	-	TRBJ2-5	many	CATSIPDTTQETQYF	TGTGCCACCAGCATACCCGACACAACACAAGAGACCCAGTACTTC
TRBV6-2/TRBV6-3	-	TRBJ2-7	few	CASSWDRRDSTYEQYF	TGTGCCAGCAGTTGGGATCGGAGGGACAGCACCTACGAGCAGTACTTC
TRBV11-1	TRBD1	TRBJ1-1	once	CASSALQGLNTEAFF	TGTGCCAGCAGCGCCTTACAGGGGCTAAACACTGAAGCTTTCTTT
TRBV12-3/TRBV12-4	-	TRBJ2-2	-	CASSPLQFTGELFF	TGTGCCAGCAGTCCCCTCCAGTTCACCGGGGAGCTGTTTTTT
TRBV28	-	TRBJ2-3	many	CASSLDARGRAEGDTQYF	TGTGCCAGCAGTTTGGATGCCCGGGGCAGGGCGGAAGGGGATACGCAGTATTTT
TRBV4-1	-	TRBJ2-3	-	CASSQKGEDTQYF	TGCGCCAGCAGCCAAAAGGGAGAAGATACGCAGTATTTT
TRBV27	-	TRBJ2-7	many	CASSLSGPVVSLYF	TGTGCCAGCAGTTTGTCCGGGCCTGTCGTGTCTCTGTACTTC
TRBV6-5	TRBD2	TRBJ2-7	many	CASSYSTSGTYEQYF	TGTGCCAGCAGTTACTCCACTAGCGGGACCTACGAGCAGTACTTC
TRBV5-1	-	TRBJ2-3	many	CASSERTKPSTDTQYF	TGCGCCAGCAGCGAACGGACGAAACCTAGCACAGATACGCAGTATTTT
TRBV12-3/TRBV12-4	-	TRBJ1-2	many	CASSLGGGAGYGYTF	TGTGCCAGCAGTTTAGGGGGGGGCGCGGGCTATGGCTACACCTTC
TRBV19	-	TRBJ1-1	few	CASSYARDTEAFF	TGTGCCAGTAGTTACGCTCGGGACACTGAAGCTTTCTTT
TRBV18	-	TRBJ1-1	many	CASSPDMNTEAFF	TGTGCCAGCTCACCAGACATGAACACTGAAGCTTTCTTT
TRBV6-1	-	TRBJ2-6	many	CASSNTGYGANVLTF	TGTGCCAGCAGTAACACAGGTTATGGGGCCAACGTCCTGACTTTC
TRBV27	-	TRBJ1-1	few	CASRALLSVLNTEAFF	TGTGCCAGCAGGGCACTACTATCGGTATTAAACACTGAAGCTTTCTTT
TRBV11-2	TRBD1	TRBJ2-6	-	CASNLEGAGLSSGANVLTF	TGTGCCAGCAACTTAGAGGGGGCAGGGCTAAGCTCTGGGGCCAACGTCCTGACTTTC
TRBV7-9	-	TRBJ2-1	many	CASSLVGSHNEQFF	TGTGCCAGCAGCTTAGTTGGCAGCCACAATGAGCAGTTCTTC
TRBV6-1	-	TRBJ1-5	many	CASSPDFNSNQPQHF	TGTGCCAGCAGTCCCGACTTTAATAGCAATCAGCCCCAGCATTTT
TRBV11-2	TRBD2	TRBJ2-5	many	CASSSSPGLAGASNQETQYF	TGTGCCAGCAGCTCCTCTCCGGGACTAGCGGGGGCTTCAAACCAAGAGACCCAGTACTTC
TRBV19	-	TRBJ2-2	-	CASSIANPGELFF	TGTGCCAGTAGTATAGCGAATCCCGGGGAGCTGTTTTTT
TRBV12-3/TRBV12-4	TRBD2	TRBJ2-3	-	CASSALGLAGGMNTQYF	TGTGCCAGCAGCGCACTTGGACTGGCGGGAGGTATGAATACGCAGTATTTT